This TCR beta chain came from a study of T cell changes during pregnancy in multiple sclerosis. Generated by immunoSEQ multiplex PCR, the TCRdb table keeps only in-frame clones and is missing some. In the table there are fewer than 40,000 clones, around 90% of which are singletons. This CDR3 is built from 16 residues. In germline, CDR1 is MNHNY, CDR2 SVGAGI (reference sequence). The ends were cut back, 2 bases at V and 3 bases at J, with 14 bases in the middle. The TCR comes from a female donor in good health, enrolled as a control in a pregnancy study. The material sequenced was CD4+ T cells from peripheral blood mononuclear cells, taken in the second trimester of pregnancy. The V and J genes are TRBV6-6 and TRBJ1-5; D not resolved. CDR3 nucleotides: TGTGCCAGCAGTTACGCAGTGCGGGCCATCAATCAGCCCCAGCATTTT. It is translated as CASSYAVRAINQPQHF.